Sequencing of this TCR beta chain was carried out in a study of Ad26.COV2.S vaccination and SARS-CoV-2 variants. The study's findings and limits: It was reported that spike-specific CD8+ and CD4+ T cell responses were substantially broad after vaccination.

Treatment defined: 19 received Ad26.COV2.S at low or high dose, single or two shots; roughly five received placebo; per-sample allocation not given. Sampling was performed 63 days after the first vaccine or placebo injection. The assay was immunoSEQ multiplex PCR, and TCRdb's table has in-frame clones only and misses some. The top ten clones hold about 10% of a sample with about 350,000 clones, 80% to 90% of them seen once. This clone has only a few counts. As yet, its antigen is unknown. Deletions cut 3 bases from V and 0 bases from J, with 15 bases between. The CDR3 runs to 15 residues. Germline V gene lookup returns CDR1 SQVTM and CDR2 ANQGSEA.

The specimen was peripheral blood, collected in a trial of Ad26.COV2.S vaccine versus placebo. This sequence was found in a person between 18 and 65 years old who received the Ad26.COV2.S COVID-19 vaccine or a placebo. The genes are TRBV29-1 and TRBJ2-7; a possible D gene is TRBD2 (5 bases). CDR3 coding DNA: TGCAGCGTTGAGGATGAGGGCCGAAACTCCTACGAGCAGTACTTC. It translates to CSVEDEGRNSYEQYF.